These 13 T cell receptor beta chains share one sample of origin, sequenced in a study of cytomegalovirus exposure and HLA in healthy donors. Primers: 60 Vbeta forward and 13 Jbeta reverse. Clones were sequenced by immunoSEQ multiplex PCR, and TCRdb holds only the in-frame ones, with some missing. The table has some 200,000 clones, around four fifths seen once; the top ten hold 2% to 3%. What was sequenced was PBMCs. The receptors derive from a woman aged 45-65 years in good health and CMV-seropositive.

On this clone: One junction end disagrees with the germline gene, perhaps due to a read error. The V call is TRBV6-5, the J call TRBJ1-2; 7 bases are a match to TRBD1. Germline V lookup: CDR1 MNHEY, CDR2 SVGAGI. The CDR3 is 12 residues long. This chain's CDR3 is CASSSRQGLYAF. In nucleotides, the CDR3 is TGTGCCAGCAGTTCACGACAGGGATTATATGCCTTC.

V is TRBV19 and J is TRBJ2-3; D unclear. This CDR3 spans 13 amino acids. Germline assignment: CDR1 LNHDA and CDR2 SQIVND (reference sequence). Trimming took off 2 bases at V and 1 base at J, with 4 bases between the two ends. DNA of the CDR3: TGTGCCAGTAGTATACAGGGCACAGATACGCAGTATTTT. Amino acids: CASSIQGTDTQYF.

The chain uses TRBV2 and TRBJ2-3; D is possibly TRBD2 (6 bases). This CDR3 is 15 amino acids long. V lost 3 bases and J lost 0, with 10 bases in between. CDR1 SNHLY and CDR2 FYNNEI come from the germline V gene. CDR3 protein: CASSEAGTSTDTQYF. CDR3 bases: TGTGCCAGCAGTGAGGCGGGGACTAGCACAGATACGCAGTATTTT.

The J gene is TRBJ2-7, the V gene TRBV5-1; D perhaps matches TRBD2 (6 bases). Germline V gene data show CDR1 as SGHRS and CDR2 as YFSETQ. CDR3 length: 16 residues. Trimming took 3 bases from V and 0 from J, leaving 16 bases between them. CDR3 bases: TGCGCCAGCAGCTCCAGGCGGCGGGAAGACTCCTACGAGCAGTACTTC. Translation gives CASSSRRREDSYEQYF.

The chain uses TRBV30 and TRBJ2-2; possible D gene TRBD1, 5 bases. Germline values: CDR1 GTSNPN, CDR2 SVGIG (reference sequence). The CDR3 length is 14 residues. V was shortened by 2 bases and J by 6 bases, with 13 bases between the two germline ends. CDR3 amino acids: CAWSQGRSPGELFF. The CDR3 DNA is TGTGCCTGGAGTCAGGGCAGGTCACCCGGGGAGCTGTTTTTT.

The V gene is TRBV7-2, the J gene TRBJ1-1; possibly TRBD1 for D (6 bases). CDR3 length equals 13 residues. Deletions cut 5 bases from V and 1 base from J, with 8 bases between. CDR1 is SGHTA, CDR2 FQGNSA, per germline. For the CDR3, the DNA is TGTGCCAGCAGCGCGGACAGGAACACTGAAGCTTTCTTT. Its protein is CASSADRNTEAFF.

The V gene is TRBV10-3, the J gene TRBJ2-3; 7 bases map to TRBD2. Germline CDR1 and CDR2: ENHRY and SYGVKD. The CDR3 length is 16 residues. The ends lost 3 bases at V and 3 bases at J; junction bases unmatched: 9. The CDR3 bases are TGTGCCATCAGTGACCGGACTAGTCAATTGACAGATACGCAGTATTTT. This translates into CAISDRTSQLTDTQYF.

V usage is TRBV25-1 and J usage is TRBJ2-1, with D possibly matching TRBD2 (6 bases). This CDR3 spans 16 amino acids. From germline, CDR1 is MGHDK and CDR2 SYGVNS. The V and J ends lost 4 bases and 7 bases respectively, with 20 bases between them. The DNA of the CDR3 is TGTGCCAGCAGTGCCCTCCGGGCGGGAACGGGTAATGAGCAGTTCTTC. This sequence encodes CASSALRAGTGNEQFF.

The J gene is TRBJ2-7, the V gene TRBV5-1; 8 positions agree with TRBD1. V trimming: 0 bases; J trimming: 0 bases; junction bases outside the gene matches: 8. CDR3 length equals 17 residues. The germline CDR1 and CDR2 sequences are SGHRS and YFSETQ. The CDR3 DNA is TGCGCCAGCAGCTTGGGAGACAGGGGCGCTCTCTCCTACGAGCAGTACTTC. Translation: CASSLGDRGALSYEQYF.

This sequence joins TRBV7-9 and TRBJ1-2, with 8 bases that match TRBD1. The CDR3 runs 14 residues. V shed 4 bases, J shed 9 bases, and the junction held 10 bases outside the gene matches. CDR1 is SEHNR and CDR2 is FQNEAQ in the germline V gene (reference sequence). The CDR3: CASSSPTGAGSYTF. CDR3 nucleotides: TGTGCCAGCAGCTCCCCGACAGGGGCGGGGAGCTACACCTTC.

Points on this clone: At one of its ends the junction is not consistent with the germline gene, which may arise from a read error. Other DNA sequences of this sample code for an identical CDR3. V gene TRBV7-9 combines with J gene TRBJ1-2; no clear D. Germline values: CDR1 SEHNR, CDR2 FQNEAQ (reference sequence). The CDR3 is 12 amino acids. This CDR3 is CSSSLPGYGYTF. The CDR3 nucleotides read TGTTCCAGCAGCTTACCAGGCTATGGCTACACCTTC. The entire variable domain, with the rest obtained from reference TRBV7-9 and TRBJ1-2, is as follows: DTGVSQNPRHKITKRGQNVTFRCDPISEHNRLYWYRQTLGQGPEFLTYFQNEAQLEKSRLLSDRFSAERPKGSFSTLEIQRTEQGDSAMYLCSSSLPGYGYTFGSGTRLTVV.

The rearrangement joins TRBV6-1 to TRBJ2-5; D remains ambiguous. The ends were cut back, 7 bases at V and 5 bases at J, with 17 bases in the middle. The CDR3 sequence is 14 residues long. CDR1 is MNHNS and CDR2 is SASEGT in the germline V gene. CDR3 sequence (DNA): TGTGCCAGCACCCTACAACGGGTAACGGAGACCCAGTACTTC. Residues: CASTLQRVTETQYF.

The CDR3 loop is CASRRIDREETQYF. For the CDR3, the DNA is TGTGCCAGCAGGCGTATTGACAGGGAAGAGACCCAGTACTTC. The rearrangement links TRBV6-6 to TRBJ2-5; 7 bases are a match to TRBD1. This CDR3 is built from 14 residues. Losses at the gene ends were 6 bases for V and 3 bases for J; bases not matched to a gene: 7. The germline V gene encodes CDR1 MNHNY and CDR2 SVGAGI (reference sequence).